This T cell receptor (beta chain) was profiled in a study of CD8+ T cells in alopecia areata (dated by TCRdb to the late 2010s). About the investigation overall: Treated patients were enrolled in an open-label pilot trial of oral tofacitinib at 5 to 10 mg twice daily for moderate-to-severe alopecia areata. Clonality in the scalp was compared among normal scalp (n=4), patchy alopecia areata scalp (n=8), and alopecia totalis/universalis scalp (n=8). Scalp tissue and sorted CD4+ and CD8+ peripheral blood T cells from patchy and totalis/universalis alopecia areata patients and from healthy controls were covered by human TCRbeta sequencing. Amplification of TCRbeta CDR3 regions was done by immunoSEQ multiplex PCR using 35 Vbeta forward primers and 13 Jbeta reverse primers. Biopsies were taken from tofacitinib-treated patients at baseline and at 4 and 24 weeks of treatment, and a later scalp biopsy was taken in several of the tofacitinib-treated patients. Patients received tofacitinib for 6 to 18 months and were then followed off drug for 6 months to check for delayed response and recurrence. The SALT score, which quantifies the percentage of affected scalp surface area, was used to measure disease severity in treated patients. The study used high-throughput TCRbeta sequencing to examine T cell clonal expansion in alopecia areata, in both the C3H/HeJ mouse model and human patients. RNA was obtained with the PAXgene miRNA kit for fixed scalp, the miRNeasy kit for PBMCs, and the RNeasy kit for mouse skin. The paper as a whole reports these results and caveats: Lesional scalp, especially in alopecia totalis/universalis, showed higher clonality and more expanded CD8+ clones than normal scalp, suggesting antigenic drive. Scalp clonality and the number of expanded CD8+ clones among the top 100 scalp clones were significantly decreased by tofacitinib. Many expanded lesional clones persisted in scalp and blood during tofacitinib treatment, which may partly explain relapse after stopping treatment. TCR sequences shared between patients were less clear than in mice, possibly partly because of HLA diversity in the patient population. Because the treated cohort was small and had just a single nonresponder, larger studies are needed to establish links between baseline CD8+ expansion and response. Scalp TCR repertoire analysis is complicated because resident alphabeta T cells in normal human skin are also sequenced, whereas mouse skin is dominated by gammadelta T cells.

The library was made by the immunoSEQ multiplex PCR assay. To provide template for TCR sequencing, every sample had RNA extracted and reverse transcribed into cDNA. First-strand cDNA was synthesized using SuperScript III with a 2:1 mix of oligo-dT and random hexamers. A synthetic immune receptor repertoire was used to measure amplification bias, and any remaining bias was corrected computationally. In the source study's methods: Raw reads were preprocessed to remove errors, and CDR3 was defined according to IMGT conventions as the region from the conserved cysteine to phenylalanine. Clonality was computed by normalizing Shannon entropy by log2 of the number of productive unique TCRs and subtracting the result from 1. Whether each scalp clone was CD4 or CD8 was inferred by checking scalp TCRbeta sequences against the CD4 and CD8 repertoires from sorted blood. Drawn from immuneACCESS, this table holds only the in-frame rearrangements with V and J called that TCRdb kept. Clones are partly lost; checked studies trace under half to an unresolved V gene and leave the rest unexplained. V and J calls plus clone size are reproduced from that table; the DNA served to infer D and trimming. The sample table holds 250,000 to 350,000 clones, of which 60% were seen once. The ten largest clones capture 0.9% to 0.95% of the sample.

This clone was detected only a few times. This clone's antigen is unknown. Base-call qualities are not available, and no considerably larger clone is one nucleotide away. From the cysteine up to the phenylalanine, the CDR3 has a length of 14 residues. The DNA shown is the 42-base CDR3, in frame from base 1. CDR1 and CDR2 are drawn from the germline V gene (reference sequence): LNHDA, SQIVND. V loses 0 bases, J loses 2 bases, and the germline ends lie 5 bases apart. The sample's treatment or condition label, in plain terms: oral pan-JAK inhibitor, 5-10 mg twice daily. Peripheral blood and lesional scalp punch biopsies were obtained from patients with alopecia areata. PBMCs were isolated by density centrifugation and stained for CD3, CD4 and CD8, after which CD4+ and CD8+ T cells were sorted on a FACSAria.

This sequence was found in a human donor with alopecia areata. Sequenced here: CD4+ T cells sorted from blood, sampled at week 52, from a patient treated with tofacitinib. Recombination joined TRBV19 with TRBJ1-5; a tentative D call is TRBD1 (5 bases match). The DNA sequence is TGTGCCAGTAGTATAGACAGGGGCAATCAGCCCCAGCATTTT. The encoded protein is CASSIDRGNQPQHF.